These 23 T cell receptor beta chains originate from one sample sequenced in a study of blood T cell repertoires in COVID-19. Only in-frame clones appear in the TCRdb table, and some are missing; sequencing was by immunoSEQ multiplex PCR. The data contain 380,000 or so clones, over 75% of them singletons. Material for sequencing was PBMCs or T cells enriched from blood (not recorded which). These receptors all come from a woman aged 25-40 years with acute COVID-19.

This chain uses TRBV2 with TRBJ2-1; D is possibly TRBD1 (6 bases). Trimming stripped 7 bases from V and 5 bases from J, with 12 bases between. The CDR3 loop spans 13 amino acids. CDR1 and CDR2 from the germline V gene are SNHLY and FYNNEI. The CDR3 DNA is TGTGCCAGCATTAGAGACAGGAACAATGAGCAGTTCTTC. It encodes CASIRDRNNEQFF.

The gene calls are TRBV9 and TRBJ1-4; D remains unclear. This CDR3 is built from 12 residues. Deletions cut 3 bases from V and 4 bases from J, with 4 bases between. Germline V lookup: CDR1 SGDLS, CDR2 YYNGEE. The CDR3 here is CASSAINEKLFF. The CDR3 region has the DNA TGTGCCAGCAGCGCAATTAATGAAAAACTGTTTTTT.

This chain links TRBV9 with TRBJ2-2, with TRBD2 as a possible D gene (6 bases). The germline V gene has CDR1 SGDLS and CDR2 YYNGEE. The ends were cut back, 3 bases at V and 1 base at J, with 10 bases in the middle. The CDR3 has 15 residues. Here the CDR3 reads CASSAGAGNTGELFF. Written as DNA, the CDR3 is TGTGCCAGCAGCGCCGGAGCGGGGAACACCGGGGAGCTGTTTTTT. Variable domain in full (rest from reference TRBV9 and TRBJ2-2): DSGVTQTPKHLITATGQRVTLRCSPRSGDLSVYWYQQSLDQGLQFLIQYYNGEERAKGNILERFSAQQFPDLHSELNLSSLELGDSALYFCASSAGAGNTGELFFGEGSRLTVL.

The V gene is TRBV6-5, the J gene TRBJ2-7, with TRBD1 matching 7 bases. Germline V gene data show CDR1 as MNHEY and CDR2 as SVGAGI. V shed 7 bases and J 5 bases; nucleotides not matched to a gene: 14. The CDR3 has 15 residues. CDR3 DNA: TGTGCCAGCACCCAAACGAGACAGGGTTTCGACGAGCAGTACTTC. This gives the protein CASTQTRQGFDEQYF.

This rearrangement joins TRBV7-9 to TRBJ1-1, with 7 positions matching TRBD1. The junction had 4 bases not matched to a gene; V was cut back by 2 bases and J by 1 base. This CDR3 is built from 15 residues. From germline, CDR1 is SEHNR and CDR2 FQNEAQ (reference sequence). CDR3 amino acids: CASSLRQGSNTEAFF. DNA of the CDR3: TGTGCCAGCAGCTTACGACAGGGCTCGAACACTGAAGCTTTCTTT.

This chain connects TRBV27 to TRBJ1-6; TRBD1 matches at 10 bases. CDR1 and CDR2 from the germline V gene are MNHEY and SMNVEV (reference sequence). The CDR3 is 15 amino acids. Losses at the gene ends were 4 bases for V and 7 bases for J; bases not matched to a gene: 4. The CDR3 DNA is TGTGCCAGCAGTTCTCCGGGACAGGGGAATTCACCCCTCCACTTT. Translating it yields CASSSPGQGNSPLHF.

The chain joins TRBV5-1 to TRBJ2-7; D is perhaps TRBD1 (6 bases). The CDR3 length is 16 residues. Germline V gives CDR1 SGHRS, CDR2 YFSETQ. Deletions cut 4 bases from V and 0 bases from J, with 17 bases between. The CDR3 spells CASSGRDTGNSYEQYF. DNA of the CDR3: TGCGCCAGCAGCGGAAGGGACACGGGAAACTCCTACGAGCAGTACTTC.

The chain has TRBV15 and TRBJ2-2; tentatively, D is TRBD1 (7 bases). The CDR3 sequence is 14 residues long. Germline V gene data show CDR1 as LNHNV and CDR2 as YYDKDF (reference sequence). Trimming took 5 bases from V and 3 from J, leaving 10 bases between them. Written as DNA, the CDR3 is TGTGCCACCAGCGCAGGGGGGTACACCGGGGAGCTGTTTTTT. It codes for CATSAGGYTGELFF.

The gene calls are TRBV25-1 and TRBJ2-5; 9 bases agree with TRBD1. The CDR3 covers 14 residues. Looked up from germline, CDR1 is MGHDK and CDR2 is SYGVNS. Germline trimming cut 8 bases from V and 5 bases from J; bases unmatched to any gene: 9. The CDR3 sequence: CASLGTGSWETQYF. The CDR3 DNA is TGTGCCAGCCTAGGGACAGGGTCATGGGAGACCCAGTACTTC.

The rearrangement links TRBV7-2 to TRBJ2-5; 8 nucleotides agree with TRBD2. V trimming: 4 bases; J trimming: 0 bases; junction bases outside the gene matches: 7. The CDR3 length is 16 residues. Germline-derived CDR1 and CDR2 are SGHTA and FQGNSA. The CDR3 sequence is CASSSGGAPNQETQYF. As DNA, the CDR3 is TGTGCCAGCAGCTCCGGGGGGGCCCCTAACCAAGAGACCCAGTACTTC.

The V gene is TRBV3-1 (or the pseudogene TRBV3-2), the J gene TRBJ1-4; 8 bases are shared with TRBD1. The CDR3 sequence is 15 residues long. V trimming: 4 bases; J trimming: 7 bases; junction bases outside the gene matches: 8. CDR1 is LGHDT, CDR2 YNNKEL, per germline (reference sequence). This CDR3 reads CASSLGQGVFEKLFF. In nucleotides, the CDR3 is TGTGCCAGCAGCCTCGGACAGGGCGTGTTTGAAAAACTGTTTTTT.

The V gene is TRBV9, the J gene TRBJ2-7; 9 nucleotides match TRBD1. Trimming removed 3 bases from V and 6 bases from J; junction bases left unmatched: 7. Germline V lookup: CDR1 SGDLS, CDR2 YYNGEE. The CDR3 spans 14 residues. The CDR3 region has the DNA TGTGCCAGCAGCGGGGGGACAGGGTTCTCCGAGCAGTACTTC. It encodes CASSGGTGFSEQYF.

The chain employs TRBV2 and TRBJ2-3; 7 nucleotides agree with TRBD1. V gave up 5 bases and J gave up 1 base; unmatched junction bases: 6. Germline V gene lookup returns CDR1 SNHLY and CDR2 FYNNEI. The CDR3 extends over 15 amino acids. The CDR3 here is CASSNRQGGTDTQYF. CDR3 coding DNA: TGTGCCAGCAGTAACCGACAGGGAGGCACAGATACGCAGTATTTT.

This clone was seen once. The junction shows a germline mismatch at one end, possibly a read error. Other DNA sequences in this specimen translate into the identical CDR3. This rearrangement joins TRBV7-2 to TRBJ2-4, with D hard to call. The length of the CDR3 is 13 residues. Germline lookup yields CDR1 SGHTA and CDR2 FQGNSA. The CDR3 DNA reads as TGCGCCAGCAGCTCCCCCGGGAAAAACATTCAGTACTTC. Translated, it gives CASSSPGKNIQYF.

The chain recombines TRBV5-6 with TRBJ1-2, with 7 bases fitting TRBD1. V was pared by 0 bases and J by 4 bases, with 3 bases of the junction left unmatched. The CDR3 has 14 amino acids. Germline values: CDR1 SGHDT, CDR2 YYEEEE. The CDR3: CASSLGDSFYGYTF. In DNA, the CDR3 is TGTGCCAGCAGCTTGGGGGACAGCTTCTATGGCTACACCTTC.

CDR3 DNA: TGTGCCAGCAGCTACCCCCTCGGGACAGGGGGCGCTCCGCAGTATTTT. Encoded protein: CASSYPLGTGGAPQYF. This chain uses TRBV28 with TRBJ2-3; 12 bases map to TRBD1. CDR1 MDHEN and CDR2 SYDVKM come from the germline V gene. V lost 6 bases to trimming and J lost 10 bases; unmatched junction nucleotides: 14. This CDR3 has 16 amino acids.

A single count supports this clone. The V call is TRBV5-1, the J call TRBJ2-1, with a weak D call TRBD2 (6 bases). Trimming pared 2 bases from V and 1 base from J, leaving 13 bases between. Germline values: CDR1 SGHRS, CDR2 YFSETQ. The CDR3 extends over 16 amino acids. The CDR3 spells CASSFTSTGSYNEQFF. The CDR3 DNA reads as TGCGCCAGCAGCTTTACTAGCACTGGATCCTACAATGAGCAGTTCTTC.

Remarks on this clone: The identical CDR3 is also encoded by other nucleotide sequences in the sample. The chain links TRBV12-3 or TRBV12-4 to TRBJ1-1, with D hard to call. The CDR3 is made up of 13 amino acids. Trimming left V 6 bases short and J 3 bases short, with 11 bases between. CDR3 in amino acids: CASRPRGDTEAFF. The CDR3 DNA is TGTGCCAGCAGACCGCGCGGAGACACTGAAGCTTTCTTT.

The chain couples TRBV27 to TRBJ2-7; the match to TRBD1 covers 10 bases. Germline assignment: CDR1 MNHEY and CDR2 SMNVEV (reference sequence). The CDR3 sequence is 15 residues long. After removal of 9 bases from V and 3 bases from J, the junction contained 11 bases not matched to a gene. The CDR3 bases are TGTGCCAGTTCCCCCCGGACAGGGGGAGGCTACGAGCAGTACTTC. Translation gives CASSPRTGGGYEQYF.

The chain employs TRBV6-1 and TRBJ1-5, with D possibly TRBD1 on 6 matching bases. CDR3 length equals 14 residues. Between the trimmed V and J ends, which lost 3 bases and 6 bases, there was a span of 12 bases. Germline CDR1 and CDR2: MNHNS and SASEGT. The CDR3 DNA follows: TGTGCCAGCAGTGAGGCAGGGGAAGTTCAGCCCCAGCATTTT. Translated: CASSEAGEVQPQHF.

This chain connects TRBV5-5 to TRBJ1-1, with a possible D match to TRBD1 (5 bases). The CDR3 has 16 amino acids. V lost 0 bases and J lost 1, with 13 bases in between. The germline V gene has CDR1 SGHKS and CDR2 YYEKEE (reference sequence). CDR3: CASSLVGGGWNTEAFF. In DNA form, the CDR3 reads TGTGCCAGCAGCTTGGTCGGGGGAGGGTGGAACACTGAAGCTTTCTTT.

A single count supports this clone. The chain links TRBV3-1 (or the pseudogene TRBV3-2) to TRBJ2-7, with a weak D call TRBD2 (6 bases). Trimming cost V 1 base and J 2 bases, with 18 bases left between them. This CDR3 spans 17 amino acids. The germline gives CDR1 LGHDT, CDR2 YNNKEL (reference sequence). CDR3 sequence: CASSQGEWGDVTYEQYF. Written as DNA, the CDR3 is TGTGCCAGCAGCCAAGGGGAATGGGGGGACGTAACCTACGAGCAGTACTTC.

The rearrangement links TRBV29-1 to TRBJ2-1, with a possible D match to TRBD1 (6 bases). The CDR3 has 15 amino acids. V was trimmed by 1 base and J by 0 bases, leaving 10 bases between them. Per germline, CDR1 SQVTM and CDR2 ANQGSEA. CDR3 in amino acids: CSVEGVGGSYNEQFF. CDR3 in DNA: TGCAGCGTTGAAGGCGTAGGGGGCTCCTACAATGAGCAGTTCTTC.